The 27 T cell receptor beta chains given below trace back to one sample, sequenced in a study of T cell changes during pregnancy in multiple sclerosis. Sequencing used immunoSEQ multiplex PCR; TCRdb keeps in-frame clones, though not all of them. This table holds about 36,000 clones, almost 95% found once. The material sequenced was PBMCs (not recorded whether the cells were cultured). The receptors here all came from a female donor with multiple sclerosis, enrolled in a pregnancy study.

This CDR3 is CASSPASSTEAFF. CDR3 DNA: TGTGCCAGCTCACCTGCCAGTAGTACTGAAGCTTTCTTT. This sequence joins TRBV18 and TRBJ1-1; D not certain. Germline CDR1 reads KGHSH; CDR2 reads LQKENI. CDR3 length: 13 residues. V was clipped by 3 bases and J by 5 bases, with 10 bases between them.

The rearrangement links TRBV9 to TRBJ2-3, with D uncertain. Trimming left V 1 base short and J 4 bases short, with 4 bases between. This CDR3 spans 12 amino acids. Germline assignment: CDR1 SGDLS and CDR2 YYNGEE. CDR3 in DNA: TGTGCCAGCAGCGTAAGCGCAGATACGCAGTATTTT. Translating gives CASSVSADTQYF.

This sequence joins TRBV4-1 and TRBJ1-5; D perhaps matches TRBD1 (6 bases). CDR3 length: 20 residues. Germline-derived CDR1 and CDR2 are MGHRA and YSYEKL. V was cut by 0 bases and J by 4 bases, with 25 bases left in between. This chain's CDR3 is CASSQDQDWGGRLKNQPQHF. The CDR3 DNA is TGCGCCAGCAGCCAAGATCAGGATTGGGGGGGCCGATTGAAAAATCAGCCCCAGCATTTT.

V gene TRBV6-1 combines with J gene TRBJ2-1; possible D gene TRBD1, 6 bases. V lost 0 bases to trimming and J lost 3 bases, with 6 bases between them. This CDR3 has 14 residues. CDR1 is MNHNS, CDR2 SASEGT, per germline. The CDR3 DNA is TGTGCCAGCAGTGAAGCAGGGGGCTACAATGAGCAGTTCTTC. Protein: CASSEAGGYNEQFF.

The chain is built from TRBV6-1 and TRBJ2-3, with 8 bases lining up with TRBD2. Germline assignment: CDR1 MNHNS and CDR2 SASEGT. The junction had 8 bases not matched to a gene; V was cut back by 2 bases and J by 1 base. The CDR3 extends over 17 amino acids. CDR3 residues: CASSESSGKLRTDTQYF. Written as DNA, the CDR3 is TGTGCCAGCAGTGAAAGTAGCGGGAAACTCCGCACAGATACGCAGTATTTT.

This clone occurred once. The chain is built from TRBV4-2 and TRBJ2-6; TRBD2 agrees at 7 bases. CDR1 is LGHNA and CDR2 is YNFKEQ in the germline V gene. The V and J ends lost 0 bases and 3 bases, in that order; junction bases with no gene match: 2. The CDR3 extends over 16 amino acids. This chain's CDR3 is CASSQEGGSGANVLTF. The CDR3 DNA follows: TGTGCCAGCAGCCAAGAGGGGGGGAGTGGGGCCAACGTCCTGACTTTC.

The rearrangement joins TRBV10-1 to TRBJ2-1; D is uncertain. Per germline, CDR1 WNHNN and CDR2 SYGVQD (reference sequence). The CDR3 has 19 amino acids. Between the trimmed V and J ends, which lost 6 bases and 5 bases, there was a span of 29 bases. The CDR3 coding sequence is TGCGCCAGCAGCGGGTACGGGTGGGCCGAAAGGGATGGAGACAATGAGCAGTTCTTC. Protein sequence: CASSGYGWAERDGDNEQFF.

The genes are TRBV6-5 and TRBJ1-5, with D possibly matching TRBD1 (5 bases). V shed 2 bases and J shed 6 bases, with 11 bases lying between them. The germline V gene has CDR1 MNHEY and CDR2 SVGAGI. This CDR3 spans 14 amino acids. The CDR3 protein is CASSYGGKGQPQHF. CDR3 coding DNA: TGTGCCAGCAGTTACGGGGGGAAGGGTCAGCCCCAGCATTTT.

DNA of the CDR3: TGCACCAGCAGCCAAGGTAGGTCCTACAATGAGCAGTTCTTC. It is translated as CTSSQGRSYNEQFF. This sequence joins TRBV1 and TRBJ2-1. TRBV1 is reported as a pseudogene. The CDR3 contains 14 residues.

The chain carries TRBV6-1 and TRBJ1-5; TRBD1 is a possible D gene (5 bases). Per the germline V gene, CDR1 is MNHNS and CDR2 is SASEGT. V was pared by 2 bases and J by 6 bases, with 14 bases between. This CDR3 region has 15 residues. The CDR3 bases are TGTGCCAGCAGTGAATACCAGGGTATGGGTCAGCCCCAGCATTTT. This sequence encodes CASSEYQGMGQPQHF.

The gene calls are TRBV13 and TRBJ2-7; D is uncertain. This CDR3 is 15 amino acids long. CDR1 and CDR2 (germline): PRHDT, FYEKMQ (reference sequence). V gave up 3 bases and J gave up 2 bases, with 14 bases separating them. The CDR3 region is CASSFHSRIPYEQYF. DNA of the CDR3: TGTGCCAGCAGCTTCCATTCTAGAATCCCCTACGAGCAGTACTTC. Based on the CDR3 plus reference TRBV13 and TRBJ2-7, the full variable domain is AAGVIQSPRHLIKEKRETATLKCYPIPRHDTVYWYQQGPGQDPQFLISFYEKMQSDKGSIPDRFSAQQFSDYHSELNMSSLELGDSALYFCASSFHSRIPYEQYFGPGTRLTVT.

V and J are TRBV18 and TRBJ1-2; D remains unclear. The CDR3 extends over 13 amino acids. With 3 bases removed from V and 2 bases from J, the gap between germline ends came to 7 bases. Germline V CDR1 and CDR2: KGHSH, LQKENI. CDR3 sequence (DNA): TGTGCCAGCTCACCGGACGGCAACTATGGCTACACCTTC. It encodes CASSPDGNYGYTF. Filled out from reference TRBV18 and TRBJ1-2, the complete variable domain reads NAGVMQNPRHLVRRRGQEARLRCSPMKGHSHVYWYRQLPEEGLKFMVYLQKENIIDESGMPKERFSAEFPKEGPSILRIQQVVRGDSAAYFCASSPDGNYGYTFGSGTRLTVV.

The DNA for the CDR3 is TGTGCCTGGAATGGGGCGCAGACCCAGTACTTC. It is translated as CAWNGAQTQYF. This chain uses TRBV30 with TRBJ2-5; D might be TRBD1 (5 bases). CDR1 and CDR2 from the germline V gene are GTSNPN and SVGIG (reference sequence). This CDR3 comprises 11 residues. Trimming removed 4 bases from V and 6 bases from J, with 9 bases in between.

The rearrangement joins TRBV7-3 to TRBJ2-6; D might be TRBD1 (5 bases). Trimming removed 2 bases at V and 2 bases at J, with 13 bases between. The CDR3 loop spans 17 amino acids. In germline, CDR1 is SGHTA, CDR2 FQGTGA. Written as DNA, the CDR3 is TGTGCCAGCAGCTTACAGGGTGTAGGGCCTGGGGCCAACGTCCTGACTTTC. Translating it yields CASSLQGVGPGANVLTF.

This chain uses TRBV19 with TRBJ2-1; 12 nucleotides match TRBD2. The germline V gene has CDR1 LNHDA and CDR2 SQIVND (reference sequence). V trimming: 5 bases; J trimming: 2 bases; junction bases outside the gene matches: 4. The CDR3 spans 16 residues. The CDR3 here is CASSPWTSGAYNEQFF. In nucleotides, the CDR3 is TGTGCCAGTAGTCCGTGGACTAGCGGGGCCTACAATGAGCAGTTCTTC.

This chain connects TRBV5-1 to TRBJ2-2, with D perhaps TRBD2 (6 bases). Trimming pared 0 bases from V and 6 bases from J, leaving 9 bases between. The CDR3 runs to 14 residues. Germline V gene lookup returns CDR1 SGHRS and CDR2 YFSETQ. CDR3 protein: CASSLAGESGELFF. Written as DNA, the CDR3 is TGCGCCAGCAGCTTGGCGGGAGAATCCGGGGAGCTGTTTTTT.

V is TRBV29-1 and J is TRBJ2-7; the D gene is possibly TRBD1 (6 bases). The CDR3 spans 12 residues. Deletions cut 7 bases from V and 2 bases from J, with 12 bases between. The V gene's germline CDR1 is SQVTM and CDR2 ANQGSEA. For the CDR3, the DNA is TGCAGCGCAAGGACAGAGGCCTACGAGCAGTACTTC. The encoded protein is CSARTEAYEQYF.

The V and J genes are TRBV7-2 and TRBJ2-3; 12 nucleotides agree with TRBD2. Per germline, CDR1 SGHTA and CDR2 FQGNSA. This CDR3 has 14 residues. The trim removed 5 bases at V and 8 bases at J, leaving 5 bases unmatched. The CDR3 DNA sequence: TGTGCCAGCAGCGACCGGACTAGCGGGATTACGCAGTATTTT. Translation: CASSDRTSGITQYF.

The gene calls are TRBV11-1 and TRBJ2-5, with 7 bases fitting TRBD1. The CDR3 totals 15 residues. V lost 0 bases to trimming and J lost 2 bases; unmatched junction nucleotides: 3. Germline-derived CDR1 and CDR2 are SGHAT and FQDESV (reference sequence). Here the CDR3 DNA reads TGTGCCAGCAGCTTAGCTCCGGGACAGCAAGAGACCCAGTACTTC. Translating gives CASSLAPGQQETQYF.

This chain joins TRBV5-4 and TRBJ2-3; D remains ambiguous. V was trimmed by 3 bases and J by 0 bases, leaving 8 bases between them. CDR1 and CDR2 from the germline V gene are SGHNT and YYREEE (reference sequence). The CDR3 sequence is 14 residues long. CDR3 DNA sequence: TGTGCCAGCAGCTCCTTTACTAGCACAGATACGCAGTATTTT. It translates to CASSSFTSTDTQYF.

J is TRBJ2-3 and V is TRBV7-2; maybe TRBD2 (6 bases). The length of the CDR3 is 15 residues. Per the germline V gene, CDR1 is SGHTA and CDR2 is FQGNSA. Trimming removed 2 bases from V and 0 bases from J, with 9 bases in between. For the CDR3, the DNA is TGTGCCAGCAGCTTATCTAGCGCAAGCACAGATACGCAGTATTTT. Translating gives CASSLSSASTDTQYF.

The chain uses TRBV7-9 and TRBJ2-7; D not resolved. The CDR3 runs 12 residues. The germline V gene has CDR1 SEHNR and CDR2 FQNEAQ (reference sequence). V was trimmed by 3 bases and J by 3 bases, leaving 6 bases between them. CDR3 residues: CASSFEDYEQYF. The DNA of the CDR3 is TGTGCCAGCAGCTTTGAGGACTACGAGCAGTACTTC.

V is TRBV6-6 and J is TRBJ2-7; weak D call: TRBD2 (5 bases). The CDR3 consists of 14 residues. V was cut by 7 bases and J by 1 base, with 14 bases left in between. Germline values: CDR1 MNHNY, CDR2 SVGAGI (reference sequence). The CDR3 DNA reads as TGTGCCAGCACCCGAGGGAGTCCATCCTACGAGCAGTACTTC. Protein: CASTRGSPSYEQYF.

The chain joins TRBV29-1 to TRBJ1-1; the D is unclear. CDR3 length: 14 residues. CDR1 is SQVTM and CDR2 is ANQGSEA in the germline V gene. The ends were cut back, 3 bases at V and 5 bases at J, with 16 bases in the middle. CDR3 residues: CSVENGRVGTEAFF. For the CDR3, the DNA is TGCAGCGTTGAGAATGGTCGTGTAGGGACTGAAGCTTTCTTT.

The genes are TRBV7-3 and TRBJ2-5, with TRBD2 as a possible D gene (6 bases). The CDR3 has 15 amino acids. V dropped 4 bases and J dropped 5 bases, with 17 bases sitting between them. Germline CDR1 is SGHTA and CDR2 is FQGTGA. The CDR3 sequence: CASSYDYGGSETQYF. In DNA, the CDR3 is TGTGCCAGCAGCTACGACTACGGGGGTTCGGAGACCCAGTACTTC.

The chain combines TRBV27 with TRBJ2-7; a weak D match, TRBD2 (6 bases). This CDR3 region has 14 residues. V lost 2 bases, J lost 4 bases, and 12 bases lay in between. Germline CDR1 MNHEY, CDR2 SMNVEV (reference sequence). The CDR3 protein is CASSLRPGRYEQYF. In DNA, the CDR3 is TGTGCCAGCAGTTTACGCCCGGGGAGGTACGAGCAGTACTTC.

V and J are TRBV4-1 and TRBJ2-1; the D gene is possibly TRBD2 (6 bases). CDR1 is MGHRA, CDR2 YSYEKL, per germline. This CDR3 has 17 amino acids. V was shortened by 1 base and J by 4 bases, with 17 bases between the two germline ends. DNA of the CDR3: TGCGCCAGCAGCCAAGTCGATATGGGACTGGTATACAATGAGCAGTTCTTC. Its protein is CASSQVDMGLVYNEQFF.